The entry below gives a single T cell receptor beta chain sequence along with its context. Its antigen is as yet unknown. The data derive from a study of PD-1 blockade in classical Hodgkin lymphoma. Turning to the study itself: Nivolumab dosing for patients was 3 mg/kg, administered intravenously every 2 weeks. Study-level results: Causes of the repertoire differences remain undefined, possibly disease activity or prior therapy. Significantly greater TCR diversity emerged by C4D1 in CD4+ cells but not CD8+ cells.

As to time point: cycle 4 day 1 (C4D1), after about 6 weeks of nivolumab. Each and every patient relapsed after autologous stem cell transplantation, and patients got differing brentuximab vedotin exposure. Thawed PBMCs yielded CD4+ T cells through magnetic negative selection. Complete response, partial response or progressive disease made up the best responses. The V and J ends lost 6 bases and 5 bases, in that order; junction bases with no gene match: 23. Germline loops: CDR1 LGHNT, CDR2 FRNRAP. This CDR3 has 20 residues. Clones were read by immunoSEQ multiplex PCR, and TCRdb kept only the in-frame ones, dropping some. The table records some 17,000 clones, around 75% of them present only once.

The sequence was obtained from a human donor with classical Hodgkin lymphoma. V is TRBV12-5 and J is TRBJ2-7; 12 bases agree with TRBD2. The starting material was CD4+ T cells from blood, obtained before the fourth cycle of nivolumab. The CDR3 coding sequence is TGTGCTAGTGGCCGGGGCTTCACAGGGTTGCTAGCGGGAGGGCCTGACGAGCAGTACTTC. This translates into CASGRGFTGLLAGGPDEQYF.